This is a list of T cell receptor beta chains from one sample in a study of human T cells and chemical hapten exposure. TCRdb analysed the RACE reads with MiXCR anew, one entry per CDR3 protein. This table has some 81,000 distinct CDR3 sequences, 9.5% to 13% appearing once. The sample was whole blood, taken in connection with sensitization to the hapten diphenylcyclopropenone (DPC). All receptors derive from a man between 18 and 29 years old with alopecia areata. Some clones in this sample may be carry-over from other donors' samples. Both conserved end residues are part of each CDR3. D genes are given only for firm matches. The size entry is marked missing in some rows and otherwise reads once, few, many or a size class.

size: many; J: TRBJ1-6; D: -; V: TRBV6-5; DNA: TGTGCCAGCAGTTCCGGGACAACTTCACCCCTCCACTTT; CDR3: CASSSGTTSPLHF
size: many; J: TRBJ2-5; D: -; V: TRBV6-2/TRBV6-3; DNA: TGTGCCAGCCGGGATTGGGGACGCCTGGACCAAGAGACCCAGTACTTC; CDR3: CASRDWGRLDQETQYF
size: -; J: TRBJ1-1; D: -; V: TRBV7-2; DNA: TGTGCCAGCAGCTTAGTGGTGGGGAACACTGAAGCTTTCTTT; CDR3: CASSLVVGNTEAFF
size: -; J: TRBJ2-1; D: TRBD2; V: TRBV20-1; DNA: TGCAGTGCCCGCGGGCTAGCGGCTCCCAATGAGCAGTTCTTC; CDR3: CSARGLAAPNEQFF
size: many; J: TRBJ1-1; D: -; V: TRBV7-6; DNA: TGTGCCAGCAGCTTAGCTTTTACGGCTAACACTGAAGCTTTCTTT; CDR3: CASSLAFTANTEAFF
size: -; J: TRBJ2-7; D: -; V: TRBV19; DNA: TGTGCCAGTAGTCCCCTTGGCCGGGACAAGAGCTCCTACGAGCAGTACTTC; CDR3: CASSPLGRDKSSYEQYF
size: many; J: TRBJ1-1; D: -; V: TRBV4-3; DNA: TGCGCCAGCAGCCAGGGTACAGGCATGAACACTGAAGCTTTCTTT; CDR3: CASSQGTGMNTEAFF
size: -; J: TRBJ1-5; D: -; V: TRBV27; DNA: TGTGCCAGCAGTTCCCTCCTAGGGCAGCCCCAGCATTTT; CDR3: CASSSLLGQPQHF
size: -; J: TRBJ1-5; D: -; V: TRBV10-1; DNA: TGCGCCAGCAGTGCAGGGAGAGAGCCCCAGCATTTT; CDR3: CASSAGREPQHF
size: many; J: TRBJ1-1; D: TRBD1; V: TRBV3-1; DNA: TGTGCCAGCAGCCCGGGACAGGGGGGCGGTGAAGCTTTCTTT; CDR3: CASSPGQGGGEAFF
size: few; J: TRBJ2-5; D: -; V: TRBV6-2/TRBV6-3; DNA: TGTGCCAGCAGAACTCCGGACGGGGAGACCCAGTACTTC; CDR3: CASRTPDGETQYF
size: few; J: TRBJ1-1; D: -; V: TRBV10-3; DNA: TGTGCCATCAGTGGTGTCAGGGCGGACACTGAAGCTTTCTTT; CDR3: CAISGVRADTEAFF
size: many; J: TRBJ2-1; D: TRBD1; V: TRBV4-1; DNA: TGCGCCAGCAGCCTCCTTCAGGGGACAGGGGTGGGCAATGAGCAGTTCTTC; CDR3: CASSLLQGTGVGNEQFF
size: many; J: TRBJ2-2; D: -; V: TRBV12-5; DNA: TGTGCTAGTGGTTTGGTACCAGCCGGGGAGCTGTTTTTT; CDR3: CASGLVPAGELFF
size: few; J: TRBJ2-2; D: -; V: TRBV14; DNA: TGTGCCAGCAGCATAGACAGCCGGAACACCGGGGAGCTGTTTTTT; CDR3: CASSIDSRNTGELFF
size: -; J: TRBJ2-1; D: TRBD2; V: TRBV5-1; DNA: TGCGCCAGCAGCCAAGGACTAGCGCTGTCCTACAATGAGCAGTTCTTC; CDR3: CASSQGLALSYNEQFF
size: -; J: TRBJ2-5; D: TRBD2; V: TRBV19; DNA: TGTGCCAGTAGTTGGACTAGCGGGGGCCAAGAGACCCAGTACTTC; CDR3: CASSWTSGGQETQYF
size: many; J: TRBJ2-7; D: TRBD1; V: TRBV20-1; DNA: TGCAGTGCTAGACCCCCGACAGGGGGTTCCTACGAGCAGTACTTC; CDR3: CSARPPTGGSYEQYF
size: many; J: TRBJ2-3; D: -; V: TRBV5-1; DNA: TGCGCCAGCAGCTTGGACGGAAAAGGCACAGATACGCAGTATTTT; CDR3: CASSLDGKGTDTQYF
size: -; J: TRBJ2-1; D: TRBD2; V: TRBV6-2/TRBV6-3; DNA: TGTGCCAGCAGCCCCGACGCGGGGGGGCCGCATGAGCAGTTCTTC; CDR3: CASSPDAGGPHEQFF
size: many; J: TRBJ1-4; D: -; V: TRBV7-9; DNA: TGTGCCAGCAGCCCGACAGTCACTAATGAAAAACTGTTTTTT; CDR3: CASSPTVTNEKLFF
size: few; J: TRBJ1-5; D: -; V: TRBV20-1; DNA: TGCAGTGCTAGAGACGCCGGGCCAAACAATCAGCCCCAGCATTTT; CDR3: CSARDAGPNNQPQHF
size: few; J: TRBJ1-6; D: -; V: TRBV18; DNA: TGTGCCAGCTCACCGTCCAGGTTTAATTCACCCCTCCACTTT; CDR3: CASSPSRFNSPLHF
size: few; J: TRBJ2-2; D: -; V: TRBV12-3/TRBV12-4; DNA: -; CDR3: CASSLEREGVKLFF
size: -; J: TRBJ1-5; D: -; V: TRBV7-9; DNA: TGTGCCATCTCGGAGGTGGGGCCGGATCAGCCCCAGCATTTT; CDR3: CAISEVGPDQPQHF
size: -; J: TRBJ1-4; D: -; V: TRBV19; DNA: TGTGCCAGTACCCTCGATTATGGGCGGACTAATGAAAAACTGTTTTTT; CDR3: CASTLDYGRTNEKLFF
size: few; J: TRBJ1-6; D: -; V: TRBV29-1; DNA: TGCAGCGTTGTTGAAGTTGCCGGATCACCCCTCCACTTT; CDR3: CSVVEVAGSPLHF
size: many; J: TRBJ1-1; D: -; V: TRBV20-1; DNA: TGCAGTGCTAGACTGAACACTGAAGCTTTCTTT; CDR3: CSARLNTEAFF
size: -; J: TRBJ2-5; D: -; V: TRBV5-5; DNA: TGTGCCAGCAGCTTCTCATGGGGGAGTGCAGAGACCCAGTACTTC; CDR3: CASSFSWGSAETQYF
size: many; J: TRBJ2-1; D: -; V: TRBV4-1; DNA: TGCGCCAGCAGCCAAGATCCCGGGACCCCCTACAATGAGCAGTTCTTC; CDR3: CASSQDPGTPYNEQFF
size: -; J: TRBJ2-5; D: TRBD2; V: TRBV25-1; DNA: TGTGCCAGCACCTGCTCTCGGTCGGGGGGCCAAGAGACCCAGTACTTC; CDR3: CASTCSRSGGQETQYF
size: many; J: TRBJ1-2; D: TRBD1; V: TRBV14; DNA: TGTGCCAGCAGCCAGACAGGGGTCTATGGCTACACCTTC; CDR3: CASSQTGVYGYTF
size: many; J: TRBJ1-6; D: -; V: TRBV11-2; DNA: TGTGCCAGCAGCCCCTCTATGTCACCCCTCCACTTT; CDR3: CASSPSMSPLHF
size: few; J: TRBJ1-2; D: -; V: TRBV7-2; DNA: TGTGCCAGCAGCTTAGTACCCCCCTCGACAGACACGTATGGCTACACCTTC; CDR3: CASSLVPPSTDTYGYTF
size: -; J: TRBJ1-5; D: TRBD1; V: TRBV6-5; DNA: TGTGCCAGCAGGCAACAGGGGGCTCAGCCCCAGCATTTT; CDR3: CASRQQGAQPQHF
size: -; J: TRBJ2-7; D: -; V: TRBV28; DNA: TGTGCCAGCAGTCCCCCTCACCCCGAGCAGTACTTC; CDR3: CASSPPHPEQYF
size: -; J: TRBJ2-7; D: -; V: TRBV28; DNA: TGTGCCAGCAGTTGGACCCCAGGGTTCGAGTTGTTCGAGCAGTACTTC; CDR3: CASSWTPGFELFEQYF
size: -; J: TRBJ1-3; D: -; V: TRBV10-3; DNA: TGTGCCATCATGGGCAGGGATGGAAACACCATATATTTT; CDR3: CAIMGRDGNTIYF
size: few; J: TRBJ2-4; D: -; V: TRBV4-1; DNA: TGCGCCAGCAGCCCCGTTCCGGGAACTCTAGCCAAAAACATTCAGTACTTC; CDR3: CASSPVPGTLAKNIQYF
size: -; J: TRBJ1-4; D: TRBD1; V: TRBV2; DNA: TGTGCCAGCAGGGACAGGGCTACTAATGAAAAACTGTTTTTT; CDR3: CASRDRATNEKLFF
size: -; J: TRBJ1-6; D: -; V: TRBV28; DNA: TGTGCCAGCAGTCTCCGACGGTATTCACCCCTCCACTTT; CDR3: CASSLRRYSPLHF
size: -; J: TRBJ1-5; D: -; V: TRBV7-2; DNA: TGTGCCAGCAGTCAGCCCAGTTCTCAGCCCCAGCATTTT; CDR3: CASSQPSSQPQHF
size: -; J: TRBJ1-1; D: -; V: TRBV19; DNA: TGTGCCAGTAGTCGTTGGAGGGAGAACACTGAAGCTTTCTTT; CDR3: CASSRWRENTEAFF
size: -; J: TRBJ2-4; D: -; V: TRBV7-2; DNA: TGTGCCAGCAGCCTAGACTTTAGAGCCGATCAGTACTTC; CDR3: CASSLDFRADQYF
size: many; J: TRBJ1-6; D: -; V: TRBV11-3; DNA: TGTGCCAGTGGTCCAGAGAGGAATACACCCCTCCACTTT; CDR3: CASGPERNTPLHF
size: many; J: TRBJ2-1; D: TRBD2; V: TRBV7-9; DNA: TGTGCCAGCAGCCTCCCCGGGACTAGCGGTTACAATGAGCAGTTCTTC; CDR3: CASSLPGTSGYNEQFF
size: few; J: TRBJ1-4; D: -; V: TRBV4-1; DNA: TGCGTCAGCAGTAGGGAAACAACTAATGAAAAACTGTTTTTT; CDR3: CVSSRETTNEKLFF
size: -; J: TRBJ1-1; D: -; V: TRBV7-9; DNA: TGTGCCAGCAGCTTAGTCGGTGCTAGGCCACCTGAAGCTTTCTTT; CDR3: CASSLVGARPPEAFF
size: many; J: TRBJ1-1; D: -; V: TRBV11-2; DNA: TGTGCCAGCAGCTACAGTGGGTCGGACACTGAAGCTTTCTTT; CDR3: CASSYSGSDTEAFF
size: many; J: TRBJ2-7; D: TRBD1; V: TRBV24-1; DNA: TGTGCCACCAGTGACCCACAGGGGGCCAAAAGCTACGAGCAGTACTTC; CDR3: CATSDPQGAKSYEQYF
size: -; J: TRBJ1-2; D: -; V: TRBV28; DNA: TGTGCCAGCAGTTTACCGGACGATGGCTACACCTTC; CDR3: CASSLPDDGYTF
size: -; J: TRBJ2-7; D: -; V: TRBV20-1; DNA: TGCAGTGCTAGACGACCCGGGGAGAAGCAGTACTTC; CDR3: CSARRPGEKQYF
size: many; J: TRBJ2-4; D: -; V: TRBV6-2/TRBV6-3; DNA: TGTGCCAGCCTACTTGGGGGCGGAGGCATTCAGTACTTC; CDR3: CASLLGGGGIQYF